A selection of T cell receptor beta chains follows, all from one sample in a study of blood T cells in healthy people across ages. TCRdb called the 5' RACE reads again in MiXCR, with one record for every CDR3 protein. The repertoire holds about 1.6 million distinct CDR3 sequences, approximately 32% seen once, with approximately 10% in the top ten. The specimen was blood. The receptor source for this set is a woman under 40 in good health. CDR3s include the opening cysteine and the closing phenylalanine or tryptophan. A D gene is named only where the DNA matches it firmly. A clone size is listed for some rows: how often the clone was seen (once, few, many), or a class if it is expanded.

d_call clone_size j_call v_call cdr3_aa cdr3_nt
TRBD2 - TRBJ2-5 TRBV5-1 CASSWTSWSVQTQYF TGCGCCAGCAGCTGGACTAGTTGGAGCGTGCAGACCCAGTACTTC
- - TRBJ2-2 TRBV5-1 CASSLVPGVTGERFF TGCGCCAGCAGCTTGGTACCAGGGGTCACCGGGGAGCGGTTTTTT
- few TRBJ1-2 TRBV7-9 CASSPGGTLQSNYGYTF TGTGCCAGCAGCCCGGGGGGAACTCTTCAAAGTAACTATGGCTACACCTTC
TRBD1 few TRBJ2-3 TRBV6-1 CASSESMTGVGTDTQYF TGTGCCAGCAGTGAATCGATGACAGGGGTCGGCACAGATACGCAGTATTTT
- - TRBJ2-1 TRBV3-1 CASSLDPGEQFF TGTGCCAGCAGCTTGGACCCCGGTGAGCAGTTCTTC
TRBD1 many TRBJ2-5 TRBV6-6 CATGTGGAETQYF TGTGCCACCGGGACAGGGGGCGCGGAGACCCAGTACTTC
- - TRBJ1-2 TRBV28 CASTGVRIYGYTF TGTGCCAGCACTGGGGTTCGTATCTATGGCTACACCTTC
TRBD1 - TRBJ2-5 TRBV5-5 CASSGRGRETQYF TGTGCCAGCAGCGGCAGGGGGCGCGAGACCCAGTACTTC
- - TRBJ2-1 TRBV20-1 CSAPVRGAIQLSSYNEQFF TGCAGTGCTCCTGTGCGTGGAGCAATACAACTGAGCTCCTACAATGAGCAGTTCTTC
TRBD2 - TRBJ2-3 TRBV2 CASSEGSGGATDTQYF TGTGCCAGCAGTGAAGGTAGCGGGGGGGCGACAGATACGCAGTATTTT
- few TRBJ2-7 TRBV7-9 CASSSGSLGSYEQYF TGTGCCAGCAGCTCAGGAAGTCTAGGCTCCTACGAGCAGTACTTC
- few TRBJ1-1 TRBV10-3 CAISTGNTEAFF TGTGCCATCAGTACGGGGAACACTGAAGCTTTCTTT
- few TRBJ2-5 TRBV27 CASNYTQGGRGETQYF TGTGCCAGCAATTATACACAGGGGGGGCGAGGAGAGACCCAGTACTTC
- - TRBJ1-1 TRBV20-1 CSARERRGALTFF TGCAGTGCTAGAGAGCGCAGGGGAGCGCTAACTTTCTTT
- - TRBJ1-2 TRBV10-1 CASSESRQSHGYTF TGCGCCAGCAGTGAGTCGCGACAGTCGCATGGCTACACCTTC
- few TRBJ2-2 TRBV9 CASSSDRILTGELFF TGTGCCAGCAGCAGCGACAGGATCCTCACCGGGGAGCTGTTTTTT
TRBD2 - TRBJ2-1 TRBV6-1 CASSERLAGESNEQFF TGTGCCAGCAGTGAAAGGCTAGCGGGAGAATCGAATGAGCAGTTCTTC
- many TRBJ2-7 TRBV7-2 CASSSLGVSYEQYF TGTGCCAGCAGCTCACTTGGGGTCTCCTACGAGCAGTACTTC
TRBD2 few TRBJ2-1 TRBV29-1 CSVANIGGRVANEQFF TGCAGCGTTGCCAATATTGGCGGGAGGGTCGCCAATGAGCAGTTCTTC
TRBD1 few TRBJ2-3 TRBV12-3/TRBV12-4 CASSLARAGGDTQYF TGTGCCAGCAGTTTAGCTCGGGCAGGGGGCGATACGCAGTATTTT
- few TRBJ2-7 TRBV29-1 CSDAGETSSYEQYF TGCAGCGATGCTGGGGAAACCTCTTCCTACGAGCAGTACTTC
- - TRBJ1-1 TRBV4-1 CASSQRDLGNTEAFF TGCGCCAGCAGCCAGCGTGATTTAGGGAACACTGAAGCTTTCTTT
- few TRBJ1-5 TRBV12-3/TRBV12-4 CASRLGIQPQHF TGTGCCAGCAGACTTGGTATCCAGCCCCAGCATTTT